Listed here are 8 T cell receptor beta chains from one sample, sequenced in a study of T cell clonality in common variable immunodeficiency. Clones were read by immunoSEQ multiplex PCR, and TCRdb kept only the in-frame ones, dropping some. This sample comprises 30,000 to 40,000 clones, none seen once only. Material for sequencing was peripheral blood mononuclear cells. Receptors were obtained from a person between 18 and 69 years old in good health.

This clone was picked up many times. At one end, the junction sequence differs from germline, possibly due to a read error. The DNA read from the CDR3 is TGTGCTAGCAGCCCAGGACTAGCTAGCACAGATACG. Translation gives CASSPGLASTDT. The whole CDR3 protein reads CASSPGLASTDTQYF. This chain joins TRBV7-7 and TRBJ2-3, with 8 bases that match TRBD2. The read halts 3 residues ahead of the CDR3 end, with the missing end drawn from the germline J gene. CDR1 is SSHAT, CDR2 FNYEAQ, per germline (reference sequence). This CDR3 is 15 amino acids long.

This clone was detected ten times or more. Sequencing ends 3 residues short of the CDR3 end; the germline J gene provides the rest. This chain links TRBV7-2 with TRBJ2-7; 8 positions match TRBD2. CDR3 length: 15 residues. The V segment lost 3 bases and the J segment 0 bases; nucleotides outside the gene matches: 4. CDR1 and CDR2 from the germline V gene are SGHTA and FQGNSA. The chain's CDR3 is CASSLGLGSSYEQYF. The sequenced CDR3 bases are TGTGCCAGCAGCTTGGGACTAGGGAGCTCCTACGAG.

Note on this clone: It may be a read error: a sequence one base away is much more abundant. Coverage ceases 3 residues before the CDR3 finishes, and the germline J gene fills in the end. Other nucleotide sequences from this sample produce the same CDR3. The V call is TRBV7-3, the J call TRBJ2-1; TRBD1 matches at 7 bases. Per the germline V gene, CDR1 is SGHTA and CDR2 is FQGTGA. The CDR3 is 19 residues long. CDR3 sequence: CASSLTYVGRQGPYNEQFF. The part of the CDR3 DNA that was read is TGTGCCAGCAGCTTAACCTATGTGGGGAGACAGGGCCCCTATAATGAG.

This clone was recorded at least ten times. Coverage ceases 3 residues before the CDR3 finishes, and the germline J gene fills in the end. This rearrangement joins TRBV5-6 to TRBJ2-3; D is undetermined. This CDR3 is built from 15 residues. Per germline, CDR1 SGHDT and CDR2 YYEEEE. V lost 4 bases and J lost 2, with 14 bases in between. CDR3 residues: CASSRRAGSTDTQYF. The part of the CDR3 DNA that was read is TGTGCCAGCAGCCGCCGAGCAGGTTCCACAGATACG.

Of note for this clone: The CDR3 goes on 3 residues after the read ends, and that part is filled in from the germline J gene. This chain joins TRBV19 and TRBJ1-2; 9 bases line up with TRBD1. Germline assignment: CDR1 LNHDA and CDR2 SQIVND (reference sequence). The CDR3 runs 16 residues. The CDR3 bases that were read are TGTGCCAGTAGTATAGACCGGGACAGGGTCTACAATGAC. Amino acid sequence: CASSIDRDRVYND. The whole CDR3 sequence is CASSIDRDRVYNDYTF. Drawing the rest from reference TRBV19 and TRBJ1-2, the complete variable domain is DGGITQSPKYLFRKEGQNVTLSCEQNLNHDAMYWYRQDPGQGLRLIYYSQIVNDFQKGDIAEGYSVSREKKESFPLTVTSAQKNPTAFYLCASSIDRDRVYNDYTFGSGTRLTVV.

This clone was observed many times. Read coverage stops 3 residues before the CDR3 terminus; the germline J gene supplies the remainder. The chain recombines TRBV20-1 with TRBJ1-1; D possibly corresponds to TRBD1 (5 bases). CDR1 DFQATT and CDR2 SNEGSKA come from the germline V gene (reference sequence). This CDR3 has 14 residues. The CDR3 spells CSATGPGLPLLAFF. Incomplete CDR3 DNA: TGCAGTGCTACCGGTCCGGGACTACCGCTTCTA.

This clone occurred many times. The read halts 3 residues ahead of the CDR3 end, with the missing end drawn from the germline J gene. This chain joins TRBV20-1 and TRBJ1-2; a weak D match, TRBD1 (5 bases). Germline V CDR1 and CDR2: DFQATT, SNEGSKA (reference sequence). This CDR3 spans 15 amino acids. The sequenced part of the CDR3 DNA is TGCAGTGCTATCCCGCCGGGACTTCCGACGGAGACC. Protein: CSAIPPGLPTET. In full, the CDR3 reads CSAIPPGLPTETYTF.

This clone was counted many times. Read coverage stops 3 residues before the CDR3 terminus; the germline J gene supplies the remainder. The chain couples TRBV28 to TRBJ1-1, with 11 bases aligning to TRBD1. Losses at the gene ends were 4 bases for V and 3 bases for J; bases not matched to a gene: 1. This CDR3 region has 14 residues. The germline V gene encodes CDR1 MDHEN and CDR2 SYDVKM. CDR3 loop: CASSSGQGDTEAFF. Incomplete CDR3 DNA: TGTGCCAGCAGTTCGGGACAGGGGGACACTGAA.